This TCR beta chain appears in the sequencing data of a study of response to subunit inactivated influenza vaccine. In germline, CDR1 is SGHKS, CDR2 YYEKEE (reference sequence). This CDR3 spans 15 amino acids. The V gene end was trimmed by 4 bases and the J gene end by 3 bases; junction bases not matched to a gene: 7. TCRdb processed the RT-PCR reads anew with MiXCR; each CDR3 protein has one entry. There are more than 450,000 distinct CDR3 sequences in the sample; over 9% occur only once, and more than 9.5% lies in the top ten. The sample was also linked to a second study, of T cells expressing NK-cell markers. That publication notes: The authors made TCR beta cDNA libraries by 5'RACE template switching. This switching added a universal primer site and UMIs. TCR beta repertoires came from sorted CD3+CD56+NKG2C+, CD3+CD56+NKG2C- and CD3+CD56-NKG2C+ T cells. An anti-gamma-delta TCR antibody was added in several experiments. It restricted sorting to alpha-beta TCR-expressing T cells. These clonotypes, the leaders elsewhere, also led the CD3+CD56-NKG2C+ fraction in four donors. Certain NKG2C+ T cell clones were expanded, and their HCMV specificity remained unclear.

The TCR originated in a man over 45 who received an inactivated influenza vaccine. The rearrangement links TRBV5-5 to TRBJ2-7; TRBD2 matches 10 bases. This specimen consisted of PBMCs from blood, obtained on the day of vaccination. The CDR3 here is CASSIQAGGLYEQYF. In DNA form, the CDR3 reads TGTGCCAGCAGCATACAAGCGGGGGGGCTCTACGAGCAGTACTTC.